These T cell receptor beta chains were read from a single sample in a study of pediatric ulcerative colitis. The table came from immunoSEQ multiplex PCR; TCRdb's copy has only in-frame clones and leaves some out. The table has about 40,000 clones, about 75% seen once. The sequenced material came from gut tissue. The origin of the receptors is a boy aged 5-17 years with severe ulcerative colitis. Each CDR3 is given with its conserved first and last residue.

>TRBV6-1
CAISGGGMSYEQYF
>TRBV30
CAWRTDTMHYGYTF
>TRBV2
CASSFMGRQETQYF
>TRBV28
CASRQDSYNEQFF
>TRBV4-1
CASSHPNTLRDRDYGYTF
>TRBV19
CASRAGAGTEAFF
>TRBV7-3
CASSQGPEQGGSNTEAFF
>TRBV6-5
CASSYSSGQPQHF
>TRBV14
CASSLLGNTIYF
>TRBV7-3
CASSLGTGRGNEQFF
>TRBV5-1
CASSLQVENEQFF
>TRBV14
CASSQENRYTEAFF
>TRBV6-5
CASSLSSTNEKLFF
>TRBV18
CASSPSLEPGAGELFF
>TRBV27
CASRRSGGFEAFF
>TRBV5-1
CASSSHRANTGELFF
>TRBV27
CASSLYGDREPANTGELFF
>TRBV28
CASSWAQRQGERGYTF
>TRBV5-1
CASSLDAGGNTIYF
>TRBV7-9
CASSPGEYF
>TRBV5-6
CASSLVLRSGANVLTF
>TRBV9
CASSSRTGPNEKLFF
>TRBV25-1
CASSGRQDEKLFF
>TRBV4-1
CASSPLGAGRNEAFF
>TRBV5-6
CASSLNTEAFF
>TRBV28
CASNDIGATNNQPQHF
>TRBV19
CASSGGVTPRYGYTF
>TRBV9
CASSFRIEGLYEQYF
>TRBV10-2
CATRTDNYEQYF
>TRBV29-1
CSVVLNTGELFF
>TRBV7-9
CASSPASSTDTQYF
>TRBV29-1
CSLRTGSSYNEQFF
>TRBV6-5
CASAQQGLNTEAFF
>TRBV27
CASSFRGLTDTQYF
>TRBV5-1
CASRPRAADRDGYTF
>TRBV4-1
CASSQDGEGSYEQYF
>TRBV27
CASSPRDNYQPQHF
>TRBV10-3
CAISERGHTRWNYGYTF
>TRBV11-2
CASALYSNQPQHF
>TRBV5-4
CASSLNRGQETQYF
>TRBV5-1
CASSDGGQGANTQYF
>TRBV19
CASSILGAGSTGYTF
>TRBV30
CAWNWDRANYGYTF